The T cell receptor (beta chain) under discussion was sequenced for a study of T cells in Graves' hyperthyroidism and ophthalmopathy. Not enrolled were patients with uncontrolled infection, other autoimmune disease, pregnancy or lactation. Thyroid ultrasound and orbital computed tomography, with clinical symptoms and serum thyroxine and TRAb, informed diagnoses. From RNA transcripts, TCR beta CDR3 regions were amplified. With the HTBI primer set, the TCR CDR3 went through a first round of RT-PCR. Each CDR3 protein is one row after TCRdb ran MiXCR on the multiplex PCR reads. The repertoire holds 750,000 to 950,000 distinct CDR3 sequences, roughly 40% seen once, with 8.9% in the top ten. Many counts were recorded for this clonotype. The sample was blood. The source of this sequence is a man aged 18 to 30 with Graves' hyperthyroidism.

CDR3: CASSPSIPPQHF. The CDR3 region has the DNA TGTGCCAGCAGTCCCAGCATTCCGCCCCAGCATTTT. V and J are TRBV12-3 or TRBV12-4 and TRBJ1-5; D is uncertain. The CDR3 extends over 12 amino acids. Between the trimmed V and J ends, which lost 5 bases and 9 bases, there was a span of 11 bases.